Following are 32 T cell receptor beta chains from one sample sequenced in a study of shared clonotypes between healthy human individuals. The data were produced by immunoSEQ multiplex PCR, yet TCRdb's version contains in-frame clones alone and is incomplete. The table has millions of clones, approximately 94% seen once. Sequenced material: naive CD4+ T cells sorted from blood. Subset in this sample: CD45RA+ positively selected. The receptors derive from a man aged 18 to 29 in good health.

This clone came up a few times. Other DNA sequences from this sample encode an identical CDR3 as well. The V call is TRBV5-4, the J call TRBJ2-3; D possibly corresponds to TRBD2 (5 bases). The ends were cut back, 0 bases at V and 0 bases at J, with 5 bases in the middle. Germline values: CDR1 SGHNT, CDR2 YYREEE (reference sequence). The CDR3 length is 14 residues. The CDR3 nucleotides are TGTGCCAGCAGCTTGGGCGGGAGCACAGATACGCAGTATTTT. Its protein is CASSLGGSTDTQYF.

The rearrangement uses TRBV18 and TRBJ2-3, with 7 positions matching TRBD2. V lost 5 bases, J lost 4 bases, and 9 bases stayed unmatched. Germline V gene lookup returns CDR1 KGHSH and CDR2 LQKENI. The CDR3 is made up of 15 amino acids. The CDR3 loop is CASSFNGRAPDTQYF. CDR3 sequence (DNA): TGTGCCAGCTCATTTAATGGGAGGGCCCCAGATACGCAGTATTTT. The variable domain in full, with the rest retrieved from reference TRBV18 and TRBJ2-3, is NAGVMQNPRHLVRRRGQEARLRCSPMKGHSHVYWYRQLPEEGLKFMVYLQKENIIDESGMPKERFSAEFPKEGPSILRIQQVVRGDSAAYFCASSFNGRAPDTQYFGPGTRLTVL.

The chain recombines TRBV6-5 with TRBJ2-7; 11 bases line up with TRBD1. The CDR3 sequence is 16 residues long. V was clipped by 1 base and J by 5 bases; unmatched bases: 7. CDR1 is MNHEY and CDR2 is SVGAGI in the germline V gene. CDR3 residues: CASSYLPGTGGDEQYF. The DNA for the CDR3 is TGTGCCAGCAGTTACTTACCCGGGACAGGGGGTGACGAGCAGTACTTC.

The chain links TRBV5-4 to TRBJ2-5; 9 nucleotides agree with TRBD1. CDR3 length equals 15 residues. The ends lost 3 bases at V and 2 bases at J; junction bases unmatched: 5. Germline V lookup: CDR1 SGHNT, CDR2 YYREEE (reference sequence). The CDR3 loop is CASSSGTGNQETQYF. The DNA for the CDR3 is TGTGCCAGCAGCTCCGGGACAGGGAATCAAGAGACCCAGTACTTC.

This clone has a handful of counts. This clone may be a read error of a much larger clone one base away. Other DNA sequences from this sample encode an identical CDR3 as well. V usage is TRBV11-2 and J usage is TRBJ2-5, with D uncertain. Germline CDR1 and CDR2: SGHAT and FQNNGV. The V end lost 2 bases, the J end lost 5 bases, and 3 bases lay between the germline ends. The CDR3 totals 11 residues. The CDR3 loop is CASSLRETQYF. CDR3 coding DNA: TGTGCCAGCAGCTTACGGGAGACCCAGTACTTC.

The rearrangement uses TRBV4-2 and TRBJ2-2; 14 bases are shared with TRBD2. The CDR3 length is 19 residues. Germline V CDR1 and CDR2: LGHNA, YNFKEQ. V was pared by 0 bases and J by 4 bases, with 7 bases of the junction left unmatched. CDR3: CASSQDVPGLAGVTGELFF. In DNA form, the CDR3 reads TGTGCCAGCAGCCAAGATGTACCGGGACTAGCGGGGGTCACCGGGGAGCTGTTTTTT.

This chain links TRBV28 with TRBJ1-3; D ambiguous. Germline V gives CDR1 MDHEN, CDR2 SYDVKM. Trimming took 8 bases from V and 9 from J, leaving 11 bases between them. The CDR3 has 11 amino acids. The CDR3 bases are TGTGCCAGCCTTGGAGACGTCACCATATATTTT. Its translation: CASLGDVTIYF.

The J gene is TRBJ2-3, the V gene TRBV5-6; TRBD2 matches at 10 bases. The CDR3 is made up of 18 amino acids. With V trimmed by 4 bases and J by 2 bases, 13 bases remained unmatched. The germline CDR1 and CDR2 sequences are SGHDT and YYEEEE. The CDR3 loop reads CASSLFTSGALITDTQYF. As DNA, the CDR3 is TGTGCCAGCAGCCTATTCACTAGCGGGGCTCTTATCACAGATACGCAGTATTTT.

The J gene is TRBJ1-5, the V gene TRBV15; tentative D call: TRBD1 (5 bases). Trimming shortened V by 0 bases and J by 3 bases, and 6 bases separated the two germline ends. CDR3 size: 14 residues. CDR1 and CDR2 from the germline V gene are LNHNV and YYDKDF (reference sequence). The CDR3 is CATSRDGANQPQHF. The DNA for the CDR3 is TGTGCCACCAGCAGAGATGGGGCCAATCAGCCCCAGCATTTT.

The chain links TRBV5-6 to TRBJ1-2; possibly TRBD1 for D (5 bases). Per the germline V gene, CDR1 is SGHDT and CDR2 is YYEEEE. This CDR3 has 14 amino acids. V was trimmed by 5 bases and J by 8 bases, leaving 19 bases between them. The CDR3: CASRPGWGSSGYTF. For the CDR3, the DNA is TGTGCCAGCAGACCGGGATGGGGCTCCTCCGGCTACACCTTC.

The CDR3 DNA sequence: TGTGCCAGCAATCAATTGGGGGGAGGCACAGATACGCAGTATTTT. Encoded protein: CASNQLGGGTDTQYF. The chain combines TRBV6-5 with TRBJ2-3; tentative D call: TRBD2 (6 bases). The germline V gene has CDR1 MNHEY and CDR2 SVGAGI. This CDR3 region has 15 residues. Deletions cut 7 bases from V and 1 base from J, with 15 bases between.

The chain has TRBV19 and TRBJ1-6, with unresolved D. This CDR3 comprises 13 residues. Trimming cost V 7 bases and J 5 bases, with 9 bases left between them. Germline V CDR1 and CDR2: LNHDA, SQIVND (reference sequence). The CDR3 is CASTDLHNSPLHF. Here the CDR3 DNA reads TGTGCCAGTACTGATCTGCATAATTCACCCCTCCACTTT.

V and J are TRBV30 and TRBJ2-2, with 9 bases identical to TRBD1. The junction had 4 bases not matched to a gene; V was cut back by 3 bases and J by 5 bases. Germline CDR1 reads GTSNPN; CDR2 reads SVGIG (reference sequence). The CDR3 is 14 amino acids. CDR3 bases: TGTGCCTGGAGACAGGGGGCAGGGACCGGGGAGCTGTTTTTT. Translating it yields CAWRQGAGTGELFF.

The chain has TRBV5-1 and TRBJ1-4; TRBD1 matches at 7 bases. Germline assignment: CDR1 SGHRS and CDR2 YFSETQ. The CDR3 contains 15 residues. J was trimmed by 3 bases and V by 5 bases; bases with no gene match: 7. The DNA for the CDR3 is TGCGCCAGCAGGGACACAGGGGCAGCTAATGAAAAACTGTTTTTT. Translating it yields CASRDTGAANEKLFF. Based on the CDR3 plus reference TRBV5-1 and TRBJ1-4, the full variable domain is KAGVTQTPRYLIKTRGQQVTLSCSPISGHRSVSWYQQTPGQGLQFLFEYFSETQRNKGNFPGRFSGRQFSNSRSEMNVSTLELGDSALYLCASRDTGAANEKLFFGSGTQLSVL.

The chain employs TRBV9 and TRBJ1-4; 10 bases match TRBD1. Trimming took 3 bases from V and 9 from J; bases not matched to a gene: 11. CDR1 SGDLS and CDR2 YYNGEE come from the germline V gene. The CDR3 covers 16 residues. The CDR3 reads CASSAASGQGPQKLFF. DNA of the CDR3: TGTGCCAGCAGCGCAGCCTCGGGACAGGGGCCCCAAAAACTGTTTTTT.

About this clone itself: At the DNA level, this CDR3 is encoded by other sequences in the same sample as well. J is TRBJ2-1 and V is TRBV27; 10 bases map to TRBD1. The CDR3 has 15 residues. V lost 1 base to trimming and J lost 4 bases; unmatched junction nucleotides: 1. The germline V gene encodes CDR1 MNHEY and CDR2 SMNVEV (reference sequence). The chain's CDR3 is CASSLWGQGYNEQFF. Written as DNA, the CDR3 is TGTGCCAGCAGTTTATGGGGACAGGGGTACAATGAGCAGTTCTTC.

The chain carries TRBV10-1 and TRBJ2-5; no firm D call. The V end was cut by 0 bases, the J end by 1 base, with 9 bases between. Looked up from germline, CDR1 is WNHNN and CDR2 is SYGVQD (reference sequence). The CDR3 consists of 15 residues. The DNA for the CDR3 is TGCGCCAGCAGTGAGTCCGAGACGCCCCAAGAGACCCAGTACTTC. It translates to CASSESETPQETQYF.

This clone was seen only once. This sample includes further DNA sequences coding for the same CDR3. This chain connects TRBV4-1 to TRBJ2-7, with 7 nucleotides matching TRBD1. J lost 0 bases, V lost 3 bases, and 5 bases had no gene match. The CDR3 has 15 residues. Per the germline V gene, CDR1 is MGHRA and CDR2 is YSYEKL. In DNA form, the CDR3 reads TGCGCCAGCAGCCACCCGGGACAGTCCTCCTACGAGCAGTACTTC. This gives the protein CASSHPGQSSYEQYF.

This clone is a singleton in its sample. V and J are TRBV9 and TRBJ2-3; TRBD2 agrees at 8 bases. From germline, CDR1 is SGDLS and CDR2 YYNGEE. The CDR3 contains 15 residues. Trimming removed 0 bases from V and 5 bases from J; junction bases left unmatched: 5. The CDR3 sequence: CASSVDGGAKDTQYF. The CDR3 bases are TGTGCCAGCAGCGTAGACGGGGGGGCAAAAGATACGCAGTATTTT.

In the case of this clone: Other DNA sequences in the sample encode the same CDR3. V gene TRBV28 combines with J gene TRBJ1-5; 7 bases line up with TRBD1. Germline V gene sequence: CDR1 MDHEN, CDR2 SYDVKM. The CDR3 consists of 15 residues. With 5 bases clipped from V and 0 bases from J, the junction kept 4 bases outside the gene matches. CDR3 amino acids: CASSPDRYSNQPQHF. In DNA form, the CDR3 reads TGTGCCAGCAGTCCGGACAGGTATAGCAATCAGCCCCAGCATTTT.

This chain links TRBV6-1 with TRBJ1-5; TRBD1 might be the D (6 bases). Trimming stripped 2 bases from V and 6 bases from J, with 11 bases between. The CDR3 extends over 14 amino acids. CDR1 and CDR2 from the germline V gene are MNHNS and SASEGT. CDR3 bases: TGTGCCAGCAGTGAAATAGGGGGGACTCAGCCCCAGCATTTT. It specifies CASSEIGGTQPQHF.

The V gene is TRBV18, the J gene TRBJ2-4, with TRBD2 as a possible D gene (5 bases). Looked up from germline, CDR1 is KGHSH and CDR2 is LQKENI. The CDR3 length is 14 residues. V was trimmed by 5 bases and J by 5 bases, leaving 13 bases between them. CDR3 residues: CASSEGAIENIQYF. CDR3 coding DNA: TGTGCCAGCTCAGAGGGCGCGATCGAAAACATTCAGTACTTC.

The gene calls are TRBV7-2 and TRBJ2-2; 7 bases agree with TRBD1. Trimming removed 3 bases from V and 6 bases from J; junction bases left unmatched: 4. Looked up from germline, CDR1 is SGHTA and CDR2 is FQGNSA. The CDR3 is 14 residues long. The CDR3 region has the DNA TGTGCCAGCAGCTTCAAAGGGGGCTCCGGGGAGCTGTTTTTT. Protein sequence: CASSFKGGSGELFF.

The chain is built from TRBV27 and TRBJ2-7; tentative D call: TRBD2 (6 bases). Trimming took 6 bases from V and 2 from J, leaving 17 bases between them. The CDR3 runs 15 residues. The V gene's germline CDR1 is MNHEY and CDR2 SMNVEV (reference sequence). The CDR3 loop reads CASSKPGLGTYEQYF. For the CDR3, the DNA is TGTGCCAGCAGCAAACCGGGACTGGGCACCTACGAGCAGTACTTC.

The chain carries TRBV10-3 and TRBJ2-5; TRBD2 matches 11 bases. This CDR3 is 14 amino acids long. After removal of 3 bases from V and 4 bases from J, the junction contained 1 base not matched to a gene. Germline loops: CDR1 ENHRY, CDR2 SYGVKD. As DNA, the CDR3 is TGTGCCATCAGTGACGGGACTAGCGGAGAGACCCAGTACTTC. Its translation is CAISDGTSGETQYF.

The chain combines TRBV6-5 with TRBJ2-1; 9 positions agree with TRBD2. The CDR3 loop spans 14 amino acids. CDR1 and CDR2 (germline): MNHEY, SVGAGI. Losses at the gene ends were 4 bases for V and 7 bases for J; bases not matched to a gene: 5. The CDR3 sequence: CASSFSGSGNEQFF. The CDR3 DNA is TGTGCCAGCAGTTTTAGCGGGAGTGGGAATGAGCAGTTCTTC.

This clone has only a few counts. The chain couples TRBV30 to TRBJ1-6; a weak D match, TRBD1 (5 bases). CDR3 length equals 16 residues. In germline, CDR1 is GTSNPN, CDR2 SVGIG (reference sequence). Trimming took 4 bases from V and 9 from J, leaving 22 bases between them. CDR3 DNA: TGTGCCTGGACCCGCCAGGGTGAATTGCTTTTTTCACCCCTCCACTTT. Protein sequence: CAWTRQGELLFSPLHF.

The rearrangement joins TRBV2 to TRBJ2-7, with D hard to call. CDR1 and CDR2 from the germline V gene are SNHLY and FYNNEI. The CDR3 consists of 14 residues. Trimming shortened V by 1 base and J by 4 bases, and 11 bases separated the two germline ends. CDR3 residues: CASSEGWYRYEQYF. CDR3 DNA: TGTGCCAGCAGTGAAGGCTGGTATAGATACGAGCAGTACTTC. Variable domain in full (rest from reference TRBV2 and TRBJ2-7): EPEVTQTPSHQVTQMGQEVILRCVPISNHLYFYWYRQILGQKVEFLVSFYNNEISEKSEIFDDQFSVERPDGSNFTLKIRSTKLEDSAMYFCASSEGWYRYEQYFGPGTRLTVT.

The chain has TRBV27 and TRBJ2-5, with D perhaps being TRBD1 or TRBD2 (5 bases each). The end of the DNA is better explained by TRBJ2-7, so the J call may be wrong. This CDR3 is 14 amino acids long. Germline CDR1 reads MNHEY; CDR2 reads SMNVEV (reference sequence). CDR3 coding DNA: TGTGCCAGCGCGAGTGGGGGAACATCCTACGAGCAGTACTTC. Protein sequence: CASASGGTSYEQYF.

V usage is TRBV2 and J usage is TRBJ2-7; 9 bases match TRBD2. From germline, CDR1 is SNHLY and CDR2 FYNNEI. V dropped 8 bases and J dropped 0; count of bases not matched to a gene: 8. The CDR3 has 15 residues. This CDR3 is CASRLTSGNSYEQYF. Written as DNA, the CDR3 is TGTGCCAGCCGCCTGACTAGCGGTAACTCCTACGAGCAGTACTTC.

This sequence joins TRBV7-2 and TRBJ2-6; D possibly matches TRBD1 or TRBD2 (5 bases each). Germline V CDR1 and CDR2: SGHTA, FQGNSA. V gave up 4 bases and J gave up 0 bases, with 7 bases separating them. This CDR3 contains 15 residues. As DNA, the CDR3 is TGTGCCAGCAGCTCAGGGAGCTCTGGGGCCAACGTCCTGACTTTC. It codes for CASSSGSSGANVLTF.

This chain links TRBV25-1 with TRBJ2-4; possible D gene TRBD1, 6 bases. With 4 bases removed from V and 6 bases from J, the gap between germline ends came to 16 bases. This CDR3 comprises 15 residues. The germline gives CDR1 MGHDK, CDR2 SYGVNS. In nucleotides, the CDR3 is TGTGCCAGCAGTGGAACAGGGACGCTCCGAAACATTCAGTACTTC. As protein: CASSGTGTLRNIQYF.